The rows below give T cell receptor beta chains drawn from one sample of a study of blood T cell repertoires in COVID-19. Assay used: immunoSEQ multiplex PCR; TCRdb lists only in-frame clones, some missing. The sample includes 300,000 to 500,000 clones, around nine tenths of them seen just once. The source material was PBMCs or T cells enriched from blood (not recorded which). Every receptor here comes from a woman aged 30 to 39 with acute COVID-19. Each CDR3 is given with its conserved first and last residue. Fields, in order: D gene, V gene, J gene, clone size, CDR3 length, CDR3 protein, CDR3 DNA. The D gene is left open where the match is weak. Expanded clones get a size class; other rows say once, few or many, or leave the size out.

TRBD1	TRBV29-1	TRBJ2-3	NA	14	CSVQTGGGTDTQYF	TGCAGCGTACAAACAGGGGGCGGCACAGATACGCAGTATTTT
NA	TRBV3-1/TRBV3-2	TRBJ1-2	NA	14	CASSPGGNGYGYTF	TGTGCCAGCAGCCCCGGGGGGAACGGCTATGGCTACACCTTC
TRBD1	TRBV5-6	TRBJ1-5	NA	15	CASSLGTVGAYPQHF	TGTGCCAGCAGCCTAGGGACAGTAGGTGCTTACCCCCAGCATTTT
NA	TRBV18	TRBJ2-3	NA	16	CASSPPGGAVTDTQYF	TGTGCCAGCTCACCACCGGGCGGGGCCGTCACAGATACGCAGTATTTT
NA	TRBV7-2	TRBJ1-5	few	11	CASSSQASQHF	TGTGCCAGCAGCTCTCAGGCGTCCCAGCATTTT
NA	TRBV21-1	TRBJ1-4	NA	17	CASSEKKWGDRNEKLFF	TGTGCCAGCAGCGAAAAAAAATGGGGGGACAGAAATGAAAAACTGTTTTTT
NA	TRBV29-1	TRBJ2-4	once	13	CSVSGLAKNIQYF	TGCAGCGTCAGTGGCCTAGCCAAAAACATTCAGTACTTC
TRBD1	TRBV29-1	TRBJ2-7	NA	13	CSVGWDRVHEQYF	TGCAGCGTTGGGTGGGACAGGGTTCACGAGCAGTACTTC
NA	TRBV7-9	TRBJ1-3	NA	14	CASLGGYSGNTIYF	TGTGCCAGCCTAGGGGGATACTCTGGAAACACCATATATTTT
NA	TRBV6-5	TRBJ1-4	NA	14	CASKEQGTNEKLFF	TGTGCCAGCAAAGAACAGGGTACTAATGAAAAACTGTTTTTT
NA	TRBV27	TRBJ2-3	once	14	CASSLRRGTDTQYF	TGTGCCAGCAGTTTACGTAGAGGCACAGATACGCAGTATTTT
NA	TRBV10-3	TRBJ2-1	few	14	CAISESITVNEQFF	TGTGCCATCAGTGAGTCGATTACAGTCAATGAGCAGTTCTTC
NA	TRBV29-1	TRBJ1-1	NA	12	CSVEDRVSEAFF	TGCAGCGTTGAAGATCGGGTAAGCGAAGCTTTCTTT
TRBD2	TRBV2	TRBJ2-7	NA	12	CASRLAGDEQYF	TGTGCCAGCAGACTAGCGGGGGACGAGCAGTACTTC
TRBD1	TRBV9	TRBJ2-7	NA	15	CASSVVGTGVYEQYF	TGTGCCAGCAGCGTCGTCGGGACAGGCGTCTACGAGCAGTACTTC
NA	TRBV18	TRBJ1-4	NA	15	CASSPRASEVEKLFF	TGTGCCAGCTCACCGCGGGCCTCGGAGGTTGAAAAACTGTTTTTT
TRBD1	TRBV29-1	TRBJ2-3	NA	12	CSAKTGYGTQYF	TGCAGCGCGAAGACAGGGTATGGTACGCAGTATTTT